The 12 T cell receptor beta chains reported below all come from one sample, sequenced in a study of CD8+ T cells in alopecia areata (dated 2018 in TCRdb). Taken with the paper, the label for treatment or condition translates to: oral pan-JAK inhibitor, 5-10 mg twice daily. The library was obtained by the immunoSEQ multiplex PCR assay. RNA was extracted from all samples and reverse transcribed into cDNA, which served as template for TCR sequencing. TCRdb mirrors the immuneACCESS table, restricted to in-frame sequences. Some clones are absent from its copies; in checked studies, under half trace to an unresolved V gene, and the reason for the others is unknown. The sample records about 190,000 clones, roughly 70% of which are singletons. The ten biggest clones cover approximately 1.3% of the sample. Sequences were derived from CD4+ T cells sorted from blood, sampled at week 49, from a patient treated with tofacitinib. All receptors derive from a human donor with alopecia areata.

This clone has only a few counts. The rearrangement joins TRBV2 to TRBJ1-2; D not certain. Germline V gene data show CDR1 as SNHLY and CDR2 as FYNNEI. V was clipped by 10 bases and J by 4 bases, with 22 bases between them. The CDR3 is made up of 15 amino acids. CDR3 amino acids: CATTLTAEAPYGYTF. The DNA of the CDR3 is TGTGCCACGACCCTTACCGCGGAGGCTCCCTATGGCTACACCTTC.

A remark on this clone: The germline gene is not matched at one end of the junction; a read error may be the cause. V is TRBV14 and J is TRBJ1-2, with D unclear. Germline loops: CDR1 SGHDN, CDR2 FVKESK. CDR3 size: 16 residues. In DNA form, the CDR3 reads TGTGCCAGCACCCAAGGACCTAGTATCTCCCTCGGAGGCTACACCTTC. Amino acids: CASTQGPSISLGGYTF.

V and J are TRBV4-3 and TRBJ2-5, with TRBD2 as a possible D gene (6 bases). The CDR3 has 15 amino acids. V gave up 1 base and J gave up 4 bases, with 13 bases separating them. In germline, CDR1 is LGHNA, CDR2 YSLEER. CDR3 loop: CASSQAVAGRETQYF. The CDR3 DNA is TGCGCCAGCAGCCAAGCCGTTGCGGGGAGAGAGACCCAGTACTTC.

This clone was detected only once. The genes are TRBV5-1 and TRBJ1-2; TRBD1 might be the D (5 bases). The germline CDR1 and CDR2 sequences are SGHRS and YFSETQ. This CDR3 region has 15 residues. Trimming shortened V by 5 bases and J by 7 bases, and 21 bases separated the two germline ends. CDR3 bases: TGCGCCAGCAGGAATAAATTTCAGGGCACCGGTGGCTACACCTTC. Amino acids: CASRNKFQGTGGYTF.

The V and J genes are TRBV6-5 and TRBJ2-1, with D hard to call. This CDR3 comprises 15 residues. The germline V gene encodes CDR1 MNHEY and CDR2 SVGAGI. V was clipped by 0 bases and J by 4 bases, with 10 bases between them. This CDR3 reads CASSYSSRPYNEQFF. Written as DNA, the CDR3 is TGTGCCAGCAGTTACTCGTCAAGACCGTACAATGAGCAGTTCTTC.

In its sample, this clone was seen a few times. V and J are TRBV27 and TRBJ2-5, with a tentative D call TRBD1 (6 bases). This CDR3 is built from 14 residues. V was trimmed by 6 bases and J by 1 base, leaving 12 bases between them. Germline V gene lookup returns CDR1 MNHEY and CDR2 SMNVEV (reference sequence). The CDR3 DNA is TGTGCCAGCAGGAAGACAGGATTCCAAGAGACCCAGTACTTC. This gives the protein CASRKTGFQETQYF.

The chain is built from TRBV29-1 and TRBJ2-7, with TRBD2 matching over 7 bases. Trimming cost V 4 bases and J 3 bases; bases outside gene matches: 3. Germline V lookup: CDR1 SQVTM, CDR2 ANQGSEA. The CDR3 spans 12 residues. The CDR3 sequence is CSVGGGDYEQYF. Here the CDR3 DNA reads TGCAGCGTTGGTGGGGGGGACTACGAGCAGTACTTC.

The chain has TRBV10-3 and TRBJ1-5; tentatively, D is TRBD1 (5 bases). The CDR3 spans 13 residues. CDR1 is ENHRY, CDR2 SYGVKD, per germline. Trimming pared 10 bases from V and 1 base from J, leaving 11 bases between. The CDR3 sequence is CATGDGSNQPQHF. The CDR3 coding sequence is TGTGCCACCGGGGACGGAAGCAATCAGCCCCAGCATTTT.

This clone was picked up a small number of times. V usage is TRBV7-9 and J usage is TRBJ1-2; D perhaps matches TRBD1 (6 bases). CDR1 is SEHNR and CDR2 is FQNEAQ in the germline V gene (reference sequence). Deletions cut 3 bases from V and 8 bases from J, with 10 bases between. The CDR3 runs to 12 residues. The CDR3 here is CASSFNREGYTF. As DNA, the CDR3 is TGTGCCAGCAGCTTCAACAGGGAAGGCTACACCTTC.

This chain joins TRBV30 and TRBJ1-2; D possibly corresponds to TRBD1 (5 bases). Germline CDR1 and CDR2: GTSNPN and SVGIG (reference sequence). Trimming stripped 4 bases from V and 2 bases from J, with 8 bases between. This CDR3 contains 12 residues. This chain's CDR3 is CAWTGRNYGYTF. The CDR3 DNA reads as TGTGCCTGGACAGGGAGAAACTATGGCTACACCTTC.

The rearrangement joins TRBV7-9 to TRBJ2-6; D is perhaps TRBD1 (5 bases). Trimming shortened V by 3 bases and J by 2 bases, and 11 bases separated the two germline ends. The CDR3 has 16 residues. Germline CDR1 is SEHNR and CDR2 is FQNEAQ (reference sequence). The CDR3 is CASSFYRIPGANVLTF. The CDR3 DNA is TGTGCCAGCAGCTTTTACAGGATCCCTGGGGCCAACGTCCTGACTTTC.

In this sample, this clone turned up once. The junction and the germline gene differ at one end; a read error may be behind it. The V gene is TRBV29-1, the J gene TRBJ2-3, with D unclear. Germline V gives CDR1 SQVTM, CDR2 ANQGSEA. The CDR3 runs 12 residues. CDR3 bases: TGCAGCCTTGATGGGGGCACAGATACGCAGTATTTT. Amino acid sequence: CSLDGGTDTQYF.